The 18 T cell receptor beta chains below all came from one sample that was sequenced in a study of patients and donors after allogeneic stem cell transplantation. TCRdb re-analysed the RT-PCR reads in MiXCR, keeping a single row per CDR3 protein. The sample lists some 200,000 distinct CDR3 sequences; around two fifths were seen once. The sample taken for sequencing was blood, either unsorted or a sorted T cell fraction (not recorded which). Every receptor here comes from a human donor who was either an allogeneic HSCT recipient or a stem cell or donor lymphocyte infusion donor (not recorded which). It is not recorded whose cells these are; they may come from a transplant donor.

The V call is TRBV12-3 or TRBV12-4, the J call TRBJ2-6; possible D gene TRBD1, 6 bases. V was trimmed by 0 bases and J by 0 bases, leaving 15 bases between them. CDR3 length equals 19 residues. CDR3 region: CASSLAPPGQLSGANVLTF. The CDR3 DNA reads as TGTGCCAGCAGTTTAGCGCCCCCGGGACAACTCTCTGGGGCCAACGTCCTGACTTTC.

The chain has TRBV10-3 and TRBJ1-2; D uncertain. Per the germline V gene, CDR1 is ENHRY and CDR2 is SYGVKD. Trimming shortened V by 2 bases and J by 4 bases, and 5 bases separated the two germline ends. The CDR3 is made up of 12 amino acids. The chain's CDR3 is CAISEDGYGYTF. CDR3 nucleotide sequence: TGTGCCATCAGTGAGGATGGCTATGGCTACACCTTC.

V usage is TRBV29-1 and J usage is TRBJ2-7; 7 positions match TRBD1. V shed 4 bases and J 4 bases; nucleotides not matched to a gene: 13. Germline CDR1 SQVTM, CDR2 ANQGSEA. The CDR3 contains 15 residues. CDR3 sequence reads: CSVAWDSDTLYEQYF. CDR3 DNA: TGCAGCGTTGCCTGGGACAGCGATACATTATACGAGCAGTACTTC.

This clonotype has more than one count but fewer than ten. This chain connects TRBV6-5 to TRBJ1-6; no reliable D call. V lost 6 bases to trimming and J lost 5 bases, with 11 bases between them. CDR3 length: 14 amino acids. Per the germline V gene, CDR1 is MNHEY and CDR2 is SVGAGI. In DNA, the CDR3 is TGTGCCAGCAGCCATCCGGGAGATAATTCACCCCTCCACTTT. Translated, it gives CASSHPGDNSPLHF.

The chain is built from TRBV25-1 and TRBJ2-3, with D perhaps matching TRBD2 (6 bases). Germline V gene lookup returns CDR1 MGHDK and CDR2 SYGVNS. The V and J ends lost 1 base and 6 bases respectively, with 17 bases between them. This CDR3 spans 16 amino acids. CDR3 region: CASSELGGLKTDTQYF. CDR3 nucleotides: TGTGCCAGCAGTGAATTGGGGGGACTGAAAACGGATACGCAGTATTTT. Together with reference TRBV25-1 and TRBJ2-3, the CDR3 gives the full variable domain: EADIYQTPRYLVIGTGKKITLECSQTMGHDKMYWYQQDPGMELHLIHYSYGVNSTEKGDLSSESTVSRIRTEHFPLTLESARPSHTSQYLCASSELGGLKTDTQYFGPGTRLTVL.

The V call is TRBV7-3, the J call TRBJ2-4, with D hard to call. Trimming shortened V by 1 base and J by 6 bases, and 7 bases separated the two germline ends. The CDR3 totals 13 residues. The V gene's germline CDR1 is SGHTA and CDR2 FQGTGA. CDR3 DNA sequence: TGTGCCAGCAGCTTAAGTCCGGGAAACATTCAGTACTTC. This codes for CASSLSPGNIQYF.

The chain uses TRBV4-3 and TRBJ2-4; 9 bases match TRBD2. The germline CDR1 and CDR2 sequences are LGHNA and YSLEER. The CDR3 runs to 16 residues. The V and J ends lost 0 bases and 2 bases, in that order; junction bases with no gene match: 2. The CDR3 nucleotides are TGCGCCAGCAGCCAAGAAACTAGCGGGTCCAAAAACATTCAGTACTTC. Protein sequence: CASSQETSGSKNIQYF.

V and J are TRBV7-3 and TRBJ2-1; TRBD1 matches 8 bases. Germline V gene data show CDR1 as SGHTA and CDR2 as FQGTGA. There are 14 residues in the CDR3. V shed 2 bases and J 8 bases; nucleotides not matched to a gene: 5. The CDR3 protein is CASSLGDRGDEQFF. DNA for the CDR3: TGTGCCAGCAGCTTAGGCGACAGGGGCGATGAGCAGTTCTTC.

This chain joins TRBV5-6 and TRBJ2-1; D not certain. Germline V lookup: CDR1 SGHDT, CDR2 YYEEEE. V lost 3 bases and J 0 bases, leaving 19 bases between the germline ends. The CDR3 is made up of 18 amino acids. CDR3 amino acids: CASSCLPYNRVSYNEQFF. CDR3 bases: TGTGCCAGCAGCTGCCTCCCATACAACCGAGTCTCCTACAATGAGCAGTTCTTC. The full variable domain, completed using reference TRBV5-6 and TRBJ2-1, is DAGVTQSPTHLIKTRGQQVTLRCSPKSGHDTVSWYQQALGQGPQFIFQYYEEEERQRGNFPDRFSGHQFPNYSSELNVNALLLGDSALYLCASSCLPYNRVSYNEQFFGPGTRLTVL.

This clonotype came up once. The chain employs TRBV2 and TRBJ1-6; TRBD1 matches 10 bases. Germline trimming cut 4 bases from V and 10 bases from J; bases unmatched to any gene: 7. This CDR3 contains 15 residues. The germline V gene encodes CDR1 SNHLY and CDR2 FYNNEI. Here the CDR3 DNA reads TGTGCCAGCAGTGTGCTGACAGGGGGCAACTCACCCCTCCACTTT. It is translated as CASSVLTGGNSPLHF. Supplemented by reference TRBV2 and TRBJ1-6, the full variable domain reads EPEVTQTPSHQVTQMGQEVILRCVPISNHLYFYWYRQILGQKVEFLVSFYNNEISEKSEIFDDQFSVERPDGSNFTLKIRSTKLEDSAMYFCASSVLTGGNSPLHFGNGTRLTVT.

The chain employs TRBV14 and TRBJ1-5; the D is unclear. The CDR3 totals 13 residues. V was shortened by 5 bases and J by 0 bases, with 5 bases between the two germline ends. Germline V gene sequence: CDR1 SGHDN, CDR2 FVKESK. This CDR3 is CASSRSSNQPQHF. The CDR3 nucleotides are TGTGCCAGCAGCAGATCTAGCAATCAGCCCCAGCATTTT.

The chain uses TRBV19 and TRBJ2-7, with TRBD2 matching over 7 bases. Trimming cost V 5 bases and J 0 bases; bases outside gene matches: 7. Germline V CDR1 and CDR2: LNHDA, SQIVND (reference sequence). There are 15 residues in the CDR3. CDR3 residues: CASSLGGTNSYEQYF. DNA of the CDR3: TGTGCCAGTAGTCTCGGGGGGACTAACTCCTACGAGCAGTACTTC.

This chain connects TRBV4-1 to TRBJ2-7; perhaps TRBD2 as D (7 bases). V was pared by 3 bases and J by 5 bases, with 23 bases between. Per the germline V gene, CDR1 is MGHRA and CDR2 is YSYEKL. CDR3 length equals 17 residues. CDR3 region: CASSQGGRGGLFDEQYF. DNA of the CDR3: TGCGCCAGCAGCCAGGGGGGGCGAGGCGGGCTCTTCGACGAGCAGTACTTC.

The chain couples TRBV5-8 to TRBJ1-1; TRBD1 might be the D (5 bases). From germline, CDR1 is SGHTS and CDR2 YDEGEE. The CDR3 contains 12 residues. V was shortened by 4 bases and J by 3 bases, with 7 bases between the two germline ends. The chain's CDR3 is CASSLTDTEAFF. The CDR3 DNA reads TGTGCCAGCAGCCTGACAGACACTGAAGCTTTCTTT.

This chain connects TRBV4-3 to TRBJ1-2; 9 nucleotides match TRBD1. Trimming cost V 2 bases and J 8 bases; bases outside gene matches: 15. The CDR3 is made up of 17 amino acids. Per germline, CDR1 LGHNA and CDR2 YSLEER. CDR3 nucleotides: TGCGCCAGCAGCCAAACTACTCCGGGGGACAGGGACATGGGCTACACCTTC. Protein sequence: CASSQTTPGDRDMGYTF.

V and J are TRBV6-5 and TRBJ2-7; perhaps TRBD1 as D (6 bases). Per germline, CDR1 MNHEY and CDR2 SVGAGI. With 4 bases removed from V and 2 bases from J, the gap between germline ends came to 15 bases. CDR3 length: 15 residues. Here the CDR3 DNA reads TGTGCCAGCAGTTTATCCGACAGGCCCGCCTACGAGCAGTACTTC. This gives the protein CASSLSDRPAYEQYF.

The sample holds a few counts of this clonotype. The chain has TRBV20-1 and TRBJ1-1; the match to TRBD1 covers 9 bases. Germline V gives CDR1 DFQATT, CDR2 SNEGSKA (reference sequence). V lost 7 bases and J lost 0; bases outside the gene matches: 6. The CDR3 is 14 amino acids. CDR3 loop: CSVDRGGMNTEAFF. The CDR3, as DNA: TGCAGTGTCGACAGGGGGGGAATGAACACTGAAGCTTTCTTT.

This sequence joins TRBV30 and TRBJ1-1; D not resolved. There are 10 residues in the CDR3. Trimming pared 3 bases from V and 3 bases from J, leaving 2 bases between. The germline V gene encodes CDR1 GTSNPN and CDR2 SVGIG (reference sequence). The CDR3 spells CAWSDTEAFF. The CDR3 coding sequence is TGTGCCTGGAGCGACACTGAAGCTTTCTTT.